Each of the 11 T cell receptor beta chains below was sequenced from the same sample in a study of regulatory T cells in long-lasting Graves disease. Described time point: persistent/refractory GD, antithyroid drugs over 5 years with positive TRAb. Making the TCR library involved RNA that had been extracted from PBMCs. Sequencing libraries for TCR beta were prepared with iRepertoire HTBI primers and Arm-PCR of CDR3 regions. TCRdb recomputed calls from the multiplex PCR reads with MiXCR, one row per CDR3 protein. This table holds 390,000 or so distinct CDR3 sequences, roughly 24% found once. The sequenced sample was peripheral blood mononuclear cells (PBMCs), obtained when the disease was refractory, from a patient treated with antithyroid drugs. Receptors originate from a woman between 40 and 55 years old with Graves disease.

This chain links TRBV7-9 with TRBJ2-7; D uncertain. V was shortened by 5 bases and J by 0 bases, with 8 bases between the two germline ends. The CDR3 sequence is 13 residues long. Germline V lookup: CDR1 SEHNR, CDR2 FQNEAQ (reference sequence). The CDR3 sequence: CASSPTRSYEQYF. The CDR3 region has the DNA TGTGCCAGCAGCCCAACCCGCTCCTACGAGCAGTACTTC.

The gene calls are TRBV5-1 and TRBJ1-4; D perhaps matches TRBD1 (5 bases). The germline CDR1 and CDR2 sequences are SGHRS and YFSETQ. Between the trimmed V and J ends, which lost 4 bases and 7 bases, there was a span of 11 bases. The CDR3 totals 13 residues. CDR3 bases: TGCGCCAGCAGCCCCGGGACGGTTGAAAAACTGTTTTTT. Translated, it gives CASSPGTVEKLFF. The variable domain in full, completed from reference TRBV5-1 and TRBJ1-4, reads KAGVTQTPRYLIKTRGQQVTLSCSPISGHRSVSWYQQTPGQGLQFLFEYFSETQRNKGNFPGRFSGRQFSNSRSEMNVSTLELGDSALYLCASSPGTVEKLFFGSGTQLSVL.

This clonotype was counted ten times or more. The rearrangement joins TRBV2 to TRBJ2-4; D may correspond to TRBD1 or TRBD2 (5 bases each). Per the germline V gene, CDR1 is SNHLY and CDR2 is FYNNEI. This CDR3 comprises 15 residues. Trimming pared 3 bases from V and 7 bases from J, leaving 16 bases between. The CDR3 loop reads CASSDLGVGKNIQYF. DNA for the CDR3: TGTGCCAGCAGTGATTTGGGGGTTGGCAAGAACATTCAGTACTTC.

The chain links TRBV25-1 to TRBJ2-3; 10 bases are shared with TRBD1. V shed 8 bases, J shed 6 bases, and the junction held 17 bases outside the gene matches. This CDR3 has 17 residues. Germline V gene sequence: CDR1 MGHDK, CDR2 SYGVNS. This CDR3 is CASGGSLGTGVKDTQYF. In DNA form, the CDR3 reads TGTGCCAGCGGAGGGAGCCTCGGGACAGGGGTTAAGGATACGCAGTATTTT.

In this sample, this clonotype turned up many times. The chain links TRBV10-3 to TRBJ2-5, with TRBD2 as a possible D gene (6 bases). This CDR3 has 14 residues. Per germline, CDR1 ENHRY and CDR2 SYGVKD. V gave up 3 bases and J gave up 4 bases, with 12 bases separating them. The CDR3 DNA reads as TGTGCCATCAGTGAATGGGGGGAAAGAGAGACCCAGTACTTC. It translates to CAISEWGERETQYF.

The chain couples TRBV10-2 to TRBJ1-1, with a possible D match to TRBD1 (5 bases). V lost 5 bases, J lost 0 bases, and 10 bases lay in between. CDR3 length: 14 residues. The germline V gene has CDR1 WSHSY and CDR2 SAAADI. CDR3: CASSIGDLNTEAFF. The CDR3 nucleotides read TGCGCCAGCAGTATAGGGGACTTGAACACTGAAGCTTTCTTT.

There are many counts of this clonotype. The junction does not match germline at one end; this may be a read error. The chain links TRBV28 to TRBJ2-5; 7 positions match TRBD1. The germline V gene has CDR1 MDHEN and CDR2 SYDVKM. This CDR3 region has 12 residues. The DNA of the CDR3 is TGTGCCAGCAGCCCCGGGACAGCTGTATTCAACTTC. The encoded protein is CASSPGTAVFNF.

This clonotype was detected a few times. V and J are TRBV5-1 and TRBJ2-7; 7 nucleotides align to TRBD2. Per the germline V gene, CDR1 is SGHRS and CDR2 is YFSETQ. V lost 2 bases and J lost 2; bases outside the gene matches: 7. The CDR3 has 15 amino acids. CDR3 sequence reads: CASSFGPSGTYEQYF. Written as DNA, the CDR3 is TGCGCCAGCAGCTTTGGACCTAGCGGAACCTACGAGCAGTACTTC.

This clonotype was counted at least ten times. The chain uses TRBV6-1 and TRBJ1-1, with 8 bases matching TRBD1. CDR1 is MNHNS and CDR2 is SASEGT in the germline V gene. Losses at the gene ends were 6 bases for V and 5 bases for J; bases not matched to a gene: 11. The CDR3 is made up of 15 amino acids. The CDR3 DNA is TGTGCCAGCAGCTTGAAGGACAGGGTGGGGACTGAAGCTTTCTTT. Its protein is CASSLKDRVGTEAFF.

This clonotype turned up a few times. The chain couples TRBV3-1 to TRBJ2-5, with TRBD2 matching 7 bases. Trimming took 8 bases from V and 7 from J; bases not matched to a gene: 10. CDR1 LGHDT and CDR2 YNNKEL come from the germline V gene (reference sequence). The CDR3 spans 13 residues. CDR3: CASSVGGEGTQYF. The CDR3 region has the DNA TGTGCCAGCTCTGTGGGAGGGGAAGGGACCCAGTACTTC.

About this clonotype itself: The junction and the germline gene differ at one end; a read error may be behind it. The chain carries TRBV27 and TRBJ2-5; D gene ambiguous. The CDR3 sequence is 13 residues long. The germline V gene has CDR1 MNHEY and CDR2 SMNVEV (reference sequence). CDR3 in amino acids: CAGSLSNQETQYF. The CDR3 bases are TGTGCCGGCAGTTTATCAAACCAAGAGACCCAGTACTTC.